This paragraph reports one TCR beta chain. The data were obtained in a study of neoadjuvant anti-PD-1 for oral cavity cancer. Across the whole study: Most patients had three to four biweekly doses of 3 mg/kg nivolumab before resection.

This CDR3 contains 15 residues. Germline assignment: CDR1 LNHNV and CDR2 YYDKDF (reference sequence). Trimming took 2 bases from V and 8 from J, leaving 15 bases between them. TCRdb's table, derived via immunoSEQ multiplex PCR, lists solely in-frame clones and lacks some. This table has around 35,000 clones, 35% to 45% appearing once. As for time point: after neoadjuvant nivolumab, at surgical resection. The TCR sequence derives from a person between 40 and 79 years old with oral cavity squamous cell carcinoma. The chain couples TRBV15 to TRBJ1-4; possible D gene TRBD1, 6 bases. The sample consisted of tumor tissue, taken after nivolumab (anti-PD-1) treatment. The CDR3 DNA reads as TGTGCCACCAGCAGATCACAGGGATCTGGCGAAAAACTGTTTTTT. It translates to CATSRSQGSGEKLFF.